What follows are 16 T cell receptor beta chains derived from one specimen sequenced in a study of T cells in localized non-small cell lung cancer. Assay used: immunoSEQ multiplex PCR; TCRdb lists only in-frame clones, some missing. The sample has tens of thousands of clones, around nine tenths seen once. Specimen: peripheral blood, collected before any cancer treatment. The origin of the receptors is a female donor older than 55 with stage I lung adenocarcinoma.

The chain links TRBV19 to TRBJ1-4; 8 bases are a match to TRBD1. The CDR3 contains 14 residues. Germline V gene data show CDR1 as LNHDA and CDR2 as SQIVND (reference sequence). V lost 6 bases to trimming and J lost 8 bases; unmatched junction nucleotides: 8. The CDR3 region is CASSRQGAPEKLFF. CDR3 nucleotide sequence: TGTGCCAGTAGCCGTCAGGGGGCACCCGAAAAACTGTTTTTT.

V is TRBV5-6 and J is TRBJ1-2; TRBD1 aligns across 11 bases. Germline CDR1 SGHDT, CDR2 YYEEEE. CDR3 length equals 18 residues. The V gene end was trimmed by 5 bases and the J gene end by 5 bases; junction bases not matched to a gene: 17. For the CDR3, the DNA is TGTGCCAGCAGTCTTCACGGACAGGGGGCGTATTCTGGTTATGGCTACACCTTC. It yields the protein CASSLHGQGAYSGYGYTF. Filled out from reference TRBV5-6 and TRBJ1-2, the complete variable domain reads DAGVTQSPTHLIKTRGQQVTLRCSPKSGHDTVSWYQQALGQGPQFIFQYYEEEERQRGNFPDRFSGHQFPNYSSELNVNALLLGDSALYLCASSLHGQGAYSGYGYTFGSGTRLTVV.

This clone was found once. DNA for the CDR3: TGTGCCAGCAGCAAAGAGACGGCGAACACCGGGGAGCTGTTTTTT. The encoded protein is CASSKETANTGELFF. This chain connects TRBV7-6 to TRBJ2-2; no clear D gene. The V and J ends lost 5 bases and 0 bases respectively, with 10 bases between them. The germline gives CDR1 SGHVS, CDR2 FNYEAQ. The CDR3 extends over 15 amino acids. Filled out from reference TRBV7-6 and TRBJ2-2, the complete variable domain reads GAGVSQSPRYKVTKRGQDVALRCDPISGHVSLYWYRQALGQGPEFLTYFNYEAQQDKSGLPNDRFSAERPEGSISTLTIQRTEQRDSAMYRCASSKETANTGELFFGEGSRLTVL.

CDR3 amino acids: CASSPPRGVTYNEQFF. The DNA of the CDR3 is TGTGCCAGCTCACCACCGAGGGGGGTCACCTACAATGAGCAGTTCTTC. The chain carries TRBV18 and TRBJ2-1; perhaps D is TRBD1 or TRBD2 (6 bases each). This CDR3 is built from 16 residues. Trimming stripped 0 bases from V and 2 bases from J, with 11 bases between. In germline, CDR1 is KGHSH, CDR2 LQKENI.

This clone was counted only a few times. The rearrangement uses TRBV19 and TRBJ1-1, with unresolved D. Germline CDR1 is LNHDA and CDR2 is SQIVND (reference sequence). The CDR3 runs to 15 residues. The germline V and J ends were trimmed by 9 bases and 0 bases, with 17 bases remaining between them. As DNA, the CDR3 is TGTGCCAGCGGTGGGCCAGTGGGGATGAACACTGAAGCTTTCTTT. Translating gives CASGGPVGMNTEAFF.

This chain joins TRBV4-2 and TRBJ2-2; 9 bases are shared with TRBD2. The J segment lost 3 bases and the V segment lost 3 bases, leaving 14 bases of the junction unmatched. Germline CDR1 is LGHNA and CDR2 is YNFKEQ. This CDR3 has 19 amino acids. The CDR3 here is CASSQISAGGRWDTGELFF. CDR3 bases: TGTGCCAGCAGCCAGATATCGGCGGGGGGGCGATGGGACACCGGGGAGCTGTTTTTT.

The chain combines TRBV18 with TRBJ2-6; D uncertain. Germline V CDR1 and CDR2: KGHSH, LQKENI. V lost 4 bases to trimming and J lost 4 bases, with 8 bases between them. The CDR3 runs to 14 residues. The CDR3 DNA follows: TGTGCCAGCTCACGGGAACCCGGGGCCAACGTCCTGACTTTC. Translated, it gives CASSREPGANVLTF.

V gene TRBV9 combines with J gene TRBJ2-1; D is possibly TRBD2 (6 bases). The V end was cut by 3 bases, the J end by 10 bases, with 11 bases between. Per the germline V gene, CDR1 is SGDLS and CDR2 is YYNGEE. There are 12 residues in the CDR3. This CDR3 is CASSGEGGEQFF. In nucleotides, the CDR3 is TGTGCCAGCAGCGGAGAGGGAGGCGAGCAGTTCTTC.

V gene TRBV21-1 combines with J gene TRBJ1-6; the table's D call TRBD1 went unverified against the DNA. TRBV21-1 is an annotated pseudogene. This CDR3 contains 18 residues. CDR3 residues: CASSRNPTAKRNNSPLHF. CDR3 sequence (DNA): TGTGCCAGCAGCAGAAACCCGACAGCAAAGAGAAATAATTCACCCCTCCACTTT.

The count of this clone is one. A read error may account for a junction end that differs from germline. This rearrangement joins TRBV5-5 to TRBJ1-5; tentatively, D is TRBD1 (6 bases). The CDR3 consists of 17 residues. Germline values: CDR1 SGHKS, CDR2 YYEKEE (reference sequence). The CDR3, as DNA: TGTGCCAGCACCTTGCAGTACAGGGAAGGTAGCAATCAGCCCCAGCATTTT. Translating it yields CASTLQYREGSNQPQHF.

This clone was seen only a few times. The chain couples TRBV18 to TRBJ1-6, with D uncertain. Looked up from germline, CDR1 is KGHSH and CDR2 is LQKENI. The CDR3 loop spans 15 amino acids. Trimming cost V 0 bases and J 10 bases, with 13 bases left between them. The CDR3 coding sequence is TGTGCCAGCTCACCACCTGACGTAGAGTTCTCACCCCTCCACTTT. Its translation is CASSPPDVEFSPLHF.

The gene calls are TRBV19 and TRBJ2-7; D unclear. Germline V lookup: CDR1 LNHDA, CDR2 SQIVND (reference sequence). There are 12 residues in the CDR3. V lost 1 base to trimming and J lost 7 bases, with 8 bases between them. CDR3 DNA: TGTGCCAGTAGTATAGGAAGGCAGGAGCAGTACTTC. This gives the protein CASSIGRQEQYF.

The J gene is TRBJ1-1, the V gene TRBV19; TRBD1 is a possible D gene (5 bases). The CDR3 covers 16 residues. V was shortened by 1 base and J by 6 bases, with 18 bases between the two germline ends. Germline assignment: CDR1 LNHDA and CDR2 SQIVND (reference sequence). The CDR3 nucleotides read TGTGCCAGTAGTATAGCCCTCGGGGACGGGCCGTCTGAAGCTTTCTTT. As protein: CASSIALGDGPSEAFF.

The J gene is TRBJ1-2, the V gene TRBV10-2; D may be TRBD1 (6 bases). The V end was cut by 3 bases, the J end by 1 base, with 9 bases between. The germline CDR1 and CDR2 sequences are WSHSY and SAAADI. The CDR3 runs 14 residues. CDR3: CASSDSGVNYGYTF. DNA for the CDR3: TGCGCCAGCAGTGATTCAGGGGTTAACTATGGCTACACCTTC.

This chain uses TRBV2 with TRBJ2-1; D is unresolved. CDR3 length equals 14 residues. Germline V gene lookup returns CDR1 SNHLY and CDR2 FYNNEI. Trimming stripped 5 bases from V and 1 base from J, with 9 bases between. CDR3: CASSPRSSYNEQFF. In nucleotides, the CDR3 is TGTGCCAGCAGTCCCAGGAGTTCCTACAATGAGCAGTTCTTC.

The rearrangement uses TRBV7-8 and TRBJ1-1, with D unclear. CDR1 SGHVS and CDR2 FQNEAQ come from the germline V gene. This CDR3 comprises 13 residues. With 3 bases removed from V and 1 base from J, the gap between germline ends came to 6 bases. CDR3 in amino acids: CASSFSENTEAFF. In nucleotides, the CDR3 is TGTGCCAGCAGCTTTAGTGAGAACACTGAAGCTTTCTTT.